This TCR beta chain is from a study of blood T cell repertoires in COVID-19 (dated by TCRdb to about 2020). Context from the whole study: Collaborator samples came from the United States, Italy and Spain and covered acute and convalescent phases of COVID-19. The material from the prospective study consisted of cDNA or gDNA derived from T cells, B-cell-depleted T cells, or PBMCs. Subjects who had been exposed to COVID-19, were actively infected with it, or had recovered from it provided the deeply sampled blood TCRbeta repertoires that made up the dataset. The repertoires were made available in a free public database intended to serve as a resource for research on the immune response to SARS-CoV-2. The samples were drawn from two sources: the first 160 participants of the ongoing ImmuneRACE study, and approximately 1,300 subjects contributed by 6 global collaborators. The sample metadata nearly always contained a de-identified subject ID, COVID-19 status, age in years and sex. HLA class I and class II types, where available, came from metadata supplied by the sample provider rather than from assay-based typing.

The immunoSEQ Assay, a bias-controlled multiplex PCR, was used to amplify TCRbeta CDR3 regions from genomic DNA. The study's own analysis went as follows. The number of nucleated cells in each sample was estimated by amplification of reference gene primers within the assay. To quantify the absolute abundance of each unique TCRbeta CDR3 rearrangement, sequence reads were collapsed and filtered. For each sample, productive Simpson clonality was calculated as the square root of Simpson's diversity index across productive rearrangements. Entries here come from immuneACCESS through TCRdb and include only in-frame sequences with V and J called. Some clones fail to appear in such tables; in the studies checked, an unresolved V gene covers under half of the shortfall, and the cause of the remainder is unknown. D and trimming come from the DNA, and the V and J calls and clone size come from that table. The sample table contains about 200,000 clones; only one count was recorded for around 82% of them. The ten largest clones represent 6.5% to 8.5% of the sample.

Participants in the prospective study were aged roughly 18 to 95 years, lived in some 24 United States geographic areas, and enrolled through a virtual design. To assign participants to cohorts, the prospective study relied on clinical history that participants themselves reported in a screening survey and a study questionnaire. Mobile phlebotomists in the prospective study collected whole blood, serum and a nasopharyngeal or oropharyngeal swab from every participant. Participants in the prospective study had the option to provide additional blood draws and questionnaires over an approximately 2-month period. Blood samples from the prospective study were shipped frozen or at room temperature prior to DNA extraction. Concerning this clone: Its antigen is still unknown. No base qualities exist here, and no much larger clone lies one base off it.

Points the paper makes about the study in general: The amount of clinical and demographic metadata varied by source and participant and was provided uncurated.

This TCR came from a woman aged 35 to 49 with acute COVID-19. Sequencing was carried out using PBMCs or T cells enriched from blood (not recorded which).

The DNA sequence is as follows: TGCGCCAGCAGCTCCCGAGGGGGAAACTATGGCTACACCTTC. Its product reads: CASSSRGGNYGYTF. The chain joins TRBV4-3 to TRBJ1-2, and perhaps TRBD1 as D gene, on 6 matching bases. Relative to germline, V is 5 bases shorter and J is 2 bases shorter, with 12 bases between their ends. The cysteine opens and the phenylalanine closes a CDR3 of 14 amino acids. Solely the CDR3 DNA is kept, with 42 bases framed from the first base. CDR1 and CDR2, looked up from the germline V gene, are LGHNA and YSLEER.